This passage covers 24 T cell receptor beta chains from one sample sequenced in a study of breast tumors, draining lymph nodes, adjacent tissues listed by TCRdb under 2016. Library creation used multiplex PCR. The data were produced on an Illumina HiSeq 2000. TCRdb reanalyzed the raw reads on its own, using fastp at Q25 for trimming and MiXCR for clone calling, and kept in-frame beta chains. Each record represents a unique CDR3 protein, reported with the most common genes and DNA among its rows. For this sample there are approximately 280,000 distinct CDR3 sequences; roughly 31% appear just once. About 1% of the sample is taken by the ten largest. The axillary draining lymph nodes of breast cancer patients were the source of the lymph node samples. The source material was axillary lymph node tissue. All receptors come from a female donor with breast cancer. Some clones in this sample may be carry-over from other donors' samples.

This clonotype was detected only a few times. This clone may be a read error of a much larger clone one base away. The chain recombines TRBV7-2 with TRBJ1-4; the D is unclear. The V gene's germline CDR1 is SGHTA and CDR2 FQGNSA. CDR3 length: 15 residues. Trimming took 1 base from V and 8 from J, leaving 14 bases between them. DNA of the CDR3: TGTGCCAGCAGCTTAGGGGCCAAGTCCCGAGAAAAACTGTTTTTT. It yields the protein CASSLGAKSREKLFF.

The J gene is TRBJ1-1, the V gene TRBV7-9; 8 bases line up with TRBD1. Germline loops: CDR1 SEHNR, CDR2 FQNEAQ (reference sequence). Germline trimming cut 5 bases from V and 2 bases from J; bases unmatched to any gene: 4. The CDR3 is 14 residues long. The CDR3 spells CASSIGQGNTEAFF. The CDR3 coding sequence is TGTGCCAGCAGCATCGGACAGGGAAACACTGAAGCTTTCTTT.

This clonotype was counted ten times or more. The chain uses TRBV20-1 and TRBJ1-5; the match to TRBD1 covers 7 bases. This CDR3 comprises 15 residues. Trimming removed 3 bases from V and 6 bases from J; junction bases left unmatched: 11. From germline, CDR1 is DFQATT and CDR2 SNEGSKA (reference sequence). Here the CDR3 DNA reads TGCAGTGCTAGTAGTAGCCCCAGGGGGGGTCAGCCCCAGCATTTT. Its protein product is CSASSSPRGGQPQHF.

This clonotype showed up many times. CDR3 nucleotide sequence: TGTGCCAGTAGTATAAGGGGGACAGGGCGCTCTGGGGCCAACGTCCTGACTTTC. Translated: CASSIRGTGRSGANVLTF. The chain employs TRBV19 and TRBJ2-6; 9 positions agree with TRBD1. This CDR3 has 18 residues. Germline CDR1 reads LNHDA; CDR2 reads SQIVND (reference sequence). V shed 2 bases, J shed 0 bases, and the junction held 5 bases outside the gene matches.

This clonotype was counted many times. V and J are TRBV10-2 and TRBJ1-2; D gene unclear. V lost 3 bases, J lost 4 bases, and 6 bases lay in between. Per the germline V gene, CDR1 is WSHSY and CDR2 is SAAADI. The CDR3 consists of 12 residues. The CDR3, as DNA: TGCGCCAGCAGTGACGGTACCTATGGCTACACCTTC. Protein product: CASSDGTYGYTF.

This clonotype was counted at least ten times. The chain joins TRBV20-1 to TRBJ2-1, with D possibly being TRBD2 (5 bases). Germline V CDR1 and CDR2: DFQATT, SNEGSKA (reference sequence). V lost 2 bases and J 0 bases, leaving 14 bases between the germline ends. The CDR3 consists of 16 residues. Here the CDR3 reads CSARTDFQNSYNEQFF. CDR3 nucleotides: TGCAGTGCTAGAACGGACTTCCAAAACTCCTACAATGAGCAGTTCTTC.

This clonotype was counted ten times or more. The chain has TRBV24-1 and TRBJ1-2; D is unclear. Germline CDR1 reads KGHDR; CDR2 reads SFDVKD. Trimming pared 6 bases from V and 1 base from J, leaving 5 bases between. The length of the CDR3 is 12 residues. The DNA for the CDR3 is TGTGCCACCAGTACTAATAACTATGGCTACACCTTC. Translated, it gives CATSTNNYGYTF.

Comment on this clonotype: This sequence may be a read error, since a much larger clone differs from it by one base. The chain combines TRBV9 with TRBJ2-1; D unresolved. Trimming pared 5 bases from V and 8 bases from J, leaving 11 bases between. Germline values: CDR1 SGDLS, CDR2 YYNGEE. The length of the CDR3 is 12 residues. CDR3 region: CASSSLYDEQFF. The CDR3 DNA is TGTGCCAGCAGTTCGTTATACGATGAGCAGTTCTTC.

Ten or more counts support this clonotype. J is TRBJ2-6 and V is TRBV7-9; D ambiguous. Germline lookup yields CDR1 SEHNR and CDR2 FQNEAQ (reference sequence). Between the trimmed V and J ends, which lost 5 bases and 0 bases, there was a span of 8 bases. The CDR3 covers 15 residues. The CDR3 nucleotides read TGTGCCAGCAGCCTGACCATCTCTGGGGCCAACGTCCTGACTTTC. Translated, it gives CASSLTISGANVLTF.

The chain uses TRBV6-2 or TRBV6-3 and TRBJ2-1; a weak D match, TRBD2 (6 bases). The length of the CDR3 is 15 residues. CDR1 is MNHEY and CDR2 is SVGEGT in the germline V gene. V lost 2 bases and J 2 bases, leaving 10 bases between the germline ends. The CDR3 loop reads CASSYEGGAYNEQFF. The CDR3 DNA sequence: TGTGCCAGCAGTTACGAAGGAGGGGCCTACAATGAGCAGTTCTTC.

Comments on this clonotype: A much larger clone lies one base from this, so it may be a read error. The V and J genes are TRBV3-1 and TRBJ2-7, with no clear D. CDR1 and CDR2 (germline): LGHDT, YNNKEL (reference sequence). The CDR3 length is 13 residues. Trimming removed 4 bases from V and 9 bases from J, with 16 bases in between. The CDR3 sequence is CASSPERGDTQYF. The CDR3 coding sequence is TGTGCCAGCAGCCCGGAGAGAGGAGATACGCAGTACTTC.

A note on this clonotype: A much larger clonotype is one base distant, so this may be a read error. This rearrangement joins TRBV5-4 to TRBJ2-3, with 9 positions matching TRBD2. From germline, CDR1 is SGHNT and CDR2 YYREEE (reference sequence). The CDR3 is made up of 14 amino acids. CDR3 loop: CASTLISGSSAQYF. The CDR3 nucleotides read TGTGCCAGCACCTTGATTAGCGGGAGTTCAGCGCAGTATTTT. Together with reference TRBV5-4 and TRBJ2-3, the CDR3 gives the full variable domain: ETGVTQSPTHLIKTRGQQVTLRCSSQSGHNTVSWYQQALGQGPQFIFQYYREEENGRGNFPPRFSGLQFPNYSSELNVNALELDDSALYLCASTLISGSSAQYFGPGTRLTVL.

The sample holds many counts of this clonotype. A single base separates this from a much larger clone, so it may be a read error. This rearrangement joins TRBV12-3 or TRBV12-4 to TRBJ2-1; no clear D gene. Trimming removed 5 bases at V and 2 bases at J, with 4 bases between. This CDR3 is built from 12 residues. The CDR3 nucleotides read TGTGCCAGCAGTCCCCCCTACAATGAGCAGTTCTTC. Translated: CASSPPYNEQFF.

This clonotype showed up many times. This chain uses TRBV7-2 with TRBJ2-2; 9 nucleotides align to TRBD2. V was pared by 7 bases and J by 0 bases, with 9 bases of the junction left unmatched. Germline V gives CDR1 SGHTA, CDR2 FQGNSA. The CDR3 sequence is 17 residues long. The CDR3 DNA is TGTGCCAGCAACGCCCCAGCGGGAGGACCGAACACCGGGGAGCTGTTTTTT. It is translated as CASNAPAGGPNTGELFF.

The table lists this clonotype with many counts. The rearrangement uses TRBV5-1 and TRBJ2-1, with 7 positions matching TRBD2. Germline CDR1 reads SGHRS; CDR2 reads YFSETQ. The CDR3 covers 15 residues. Losses at the gene ends were 0 bases for V and 3 bases for J; bases not matched to a gene: 3. This CDR3 is CASSLGAGVYNEQFF. Here the CDR3 DNA reads TGCGCCAGCAGCTTGGGGGCGGGAGTCTACAATGAGCAGTTCTTC. Drawing the rest from reference TRBV5-1 and TRBJ2-1, the complete variable domain is KAGVTQTPRYLIKTRGQQVTLSCSPISGHRSVSWYQQTPGQGLQFLFEYFSETQRNKGNFPGRFSGRQFSNSRSEMNVSTLELGDSALYLCASSLGAGVYNEQFFGPGTRLTVL.

The rearrangement links TRBV6-2 or TRBV6-3 to TRBJ2-5; D perhaps matches TRBD1 (5 bases). Per germline, CDR1 MNHEY and CDR2 SVGEGT. The CDR3 has 15 residues. Trimming shortened V by 4 bases and J by 1 base, and 13 bases separated the two germline ends. CDR3 residues: CASSFFRVIQETQYF. In DNA form, the CDR3 reads TGTGCCAGCAGTTTCTTCAGGGTGATCCAAGAGACCCAGTACTTC.

Comment on this clonotype: A much larger clone is a single base away; this may be a read error. The chain combines TRBV7-9 with TRBJ2-1; possible D gene TRBD1, 6 bases. Per germline, CDR1 SEHNR and CDR2 FQNEAQ (reference sequence). This CDR3 region has 15 residues. CDR3 DNA sequence: TGTGCCAGCGGCCCACAGGGCGGCTCCTACAATGGGCAGTTCTTC. Residues: CASGPQGGSYNGQFF.

This clonotype was counted many times. V and J are TRBV30 and TRBJ2-5; D might be TRBD2 (6 bases). Trimming removed 2 bases at V and 5 bases at J, with 15 bases between. The CDR3 runs 14 residues. Germline V gives CDR1 GTSNPN, CDR2 SVGIG (reference sequence). For the CDR3, the DNA is TGTGCCTGGAGTAGCTTGGAGGGCTGGGAGACCCAGTACTTC. It encodes CAWSSLEGWETQYF.

The chain combines TRBV7-9 with TRBJ1-1, with D maybe TRBD1 (5 bases). V lost 2 bases and J 0 bases, leaving 10 bases between the germline ends. The CDR3 runs 15 residues. Germline assignment: CDR1 SEHNR and CDR2 FQNEAQ (reference sequence). The CDR3 spells CASSLSQGMNTEAFF. CDR3 DNA: TGTGCCAGCAGCTTAAGTCAGGGCATGAACACTGAAGCTTTCTTT.

This clonotype was detected only a few times. The rearrangement links TRBV2 to TRBJ1-1; no clear D gene. CDR1 is SNHLY, CDR2 FYNNEI, per germline. The V end lost 7 bases, the J end lost 1 base, and 10 bases lay between the germline ends. The CDR3 covers 13 residues. The CDR3 DNA reads as TGTGCCAGCATGGCCAACCGGAACACTGAAGCTTTCTTT. It encodes CASMANRNTEAFF.

This clonotype has ten or more counts. The chain couples TRBV12-3 or TRBV12-4 to TRBJ2-2, with TRBD1 as a possible D gene (5 bases). Deletions cut 6 bases from V and 1 base from J, with 9 bases between. The CDR3 extends over 14 amino acids. Written as DNA, the CDR3 is TGTGCCAGCAGACCTGACAGGAACACCGGGGAGCTGTTTTTT. Its translation: CASRPDRNTGELFF.

This clonotype turned up a few times. This sequence may be a read error, since a much larger clone differs from it by one base. The rearrangement links TRBV6-5 to TRBJ1-6; D is possibly TRBD1 (6 bases). Germline assignment: CDR1 MNHEY and CDR2 SVGAGI. Trimming took 8 bases from V and 7 from J, leaving 12 bases between them. There are 13 residues in the CDR3. The CDR3 here is CASARTANSPLHF. DNA for the CDR3: TGTGCCAGCGCCCGGACAGCGAATTCACCCCTCCACTTT.

CDR3 amino acids: CASSQIVPGEQFF. DNA of the CDR3: TGTGCCAGCAGCCAGATTGTTCCGGGTGAGCAGTTCTTC. V usage is TRBV16 and J usage is TRBJ2-1; D gene ambiguous. Germline CDR1 is KGHSY and CDR2 is FQNENV. Trimming cost V 3 bases and J 9 bases, with 12 bases left between them. This CDR3 is built from 13 residues.

This clonotype was picked up a small number of times. The V and J genes are TRBV3-1 and TRBJ2-5, with D maybe TRBD1 (6 bases). The CDR3 consists of 15 residues. Trimming cost V 2 bases and J 4 bases, with 14 bases left between them. Germline values: CDR1 LGHDT, CDR2 YNNKEL (reference sequence). CDR3 amino acids: CASSQSDLGGETQYF. The CDR3, as DNA: TGTGCCAGCAGCCAATCAGACCTAGGGGGAGAGACCCAGTACTTC.